This TCR beta chain was profiled in a study of blood T cell repertoires in COVID-19. At the level of the study: The samples span acute and convalescent COVID-19 from the United States, Italy and Spain. T cells, B-cell-depleted T cells, or PBMCs provided the cDNA or gDNA that served as material.

The germline V gene encodes CDR1 SEHNR and CDR2 FQNEAQ (reference sequence). Deletions cut 4 bases from V and 1 base from J, with 19 bases between. The CDR3 loop spans 17 amino acids. In the source study's methods: From reference gene primer amplification, estimates of nucleated cell counts were derived. TCRdb's copy holds only in-frame clones and misses some; the assay was immunoSEQ multiplex PCR. The V and J calls and clone size are taken from that table; D and trimming were inferred from the DNA. The sample lists 140,000 or so clones; around 85% were seen once. The clonotype comes from a man aged 50 or older with acute or convalescent COVID-19. Sequenced material: peripheral blood. This chain connects TRBV7-9 to TRBJ1-1; TRBD1 is a possible D gene (5 bases). Written as DNA, the CDR3 is TGTGCCAGCAGCTCCCCCCCTTCCAGGGTCGGGAACACTGAAGCTTTCTTT. Residues: CASSSPPSRVGNTEAFF.